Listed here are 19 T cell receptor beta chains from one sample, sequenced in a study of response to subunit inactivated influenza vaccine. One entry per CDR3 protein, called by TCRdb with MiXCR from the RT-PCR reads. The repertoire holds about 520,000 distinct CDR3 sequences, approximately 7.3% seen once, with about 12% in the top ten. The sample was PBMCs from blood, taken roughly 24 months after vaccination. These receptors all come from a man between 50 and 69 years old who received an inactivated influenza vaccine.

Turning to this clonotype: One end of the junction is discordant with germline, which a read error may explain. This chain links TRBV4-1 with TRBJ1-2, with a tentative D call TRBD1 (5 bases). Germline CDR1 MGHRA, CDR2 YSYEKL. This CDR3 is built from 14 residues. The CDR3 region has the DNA TGCGCCAGCAACCAACCATGGGGGAGAAGGGGCTACACCTTC. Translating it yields CASNQPWGRRGYTF.

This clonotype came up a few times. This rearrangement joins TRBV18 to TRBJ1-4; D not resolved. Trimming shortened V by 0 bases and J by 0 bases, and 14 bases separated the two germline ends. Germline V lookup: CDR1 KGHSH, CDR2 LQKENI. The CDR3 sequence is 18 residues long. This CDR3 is CASSPPWAGRATNEKLFF. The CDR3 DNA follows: TGTGCCAGCTCACCACCTTGGGCAGGCCGAGCAACTAATGAAAAACTGTTTTTT.

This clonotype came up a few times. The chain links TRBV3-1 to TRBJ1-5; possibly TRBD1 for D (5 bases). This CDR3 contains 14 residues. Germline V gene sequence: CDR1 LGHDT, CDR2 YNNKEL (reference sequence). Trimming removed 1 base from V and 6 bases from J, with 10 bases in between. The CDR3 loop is CASSQGGRGQPQHF. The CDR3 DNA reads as TGTGCCAGCAGCCAAGGGGGGAGGGGTCAGCCCCAGCATTTT. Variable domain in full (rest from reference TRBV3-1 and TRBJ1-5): DTAVSQTPKYLVTQMGNDKSIKCEQNLGHDTMYWYKQDSKKFLKIMFSYNNKELIINETVPNRFSPKSPDKAHLNLHINSLELGDSAVYFCASSQGGRGQPQHFGDGTRLSIL.

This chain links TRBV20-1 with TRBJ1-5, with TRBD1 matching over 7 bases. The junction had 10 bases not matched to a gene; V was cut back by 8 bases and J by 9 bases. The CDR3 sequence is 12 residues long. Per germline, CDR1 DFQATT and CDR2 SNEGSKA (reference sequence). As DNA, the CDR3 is TGCAGTACAAGGACAGGCGTTGGGCCCCAGCATTTT. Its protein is CSTRTGVGPQHF.

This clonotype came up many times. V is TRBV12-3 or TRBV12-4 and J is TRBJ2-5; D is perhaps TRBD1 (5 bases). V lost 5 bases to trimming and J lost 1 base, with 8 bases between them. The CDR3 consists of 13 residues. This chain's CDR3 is CASSRTTQETQYF. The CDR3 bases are TGTGCCAGCAGTCGGACAACCCAAGAGACCCAGTACTTC.

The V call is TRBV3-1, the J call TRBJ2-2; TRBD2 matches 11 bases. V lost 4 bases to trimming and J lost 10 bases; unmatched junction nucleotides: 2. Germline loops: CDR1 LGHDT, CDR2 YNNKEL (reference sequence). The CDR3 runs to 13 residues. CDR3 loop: CASSLGLAEELFF. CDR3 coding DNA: TGTGCCAGCAGCCTGGGACTAGCGGAGGAGCTGTTTTTT.

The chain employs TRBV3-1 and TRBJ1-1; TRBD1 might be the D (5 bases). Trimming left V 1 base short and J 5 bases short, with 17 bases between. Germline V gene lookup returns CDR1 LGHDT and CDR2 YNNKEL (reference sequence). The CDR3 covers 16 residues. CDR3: CASSQASGNRGTEAFF. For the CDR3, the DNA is TGTGCCAGCAGCCAAGCTTCAGGGAACCGGGGAACTGAAGCTTTCTTT.

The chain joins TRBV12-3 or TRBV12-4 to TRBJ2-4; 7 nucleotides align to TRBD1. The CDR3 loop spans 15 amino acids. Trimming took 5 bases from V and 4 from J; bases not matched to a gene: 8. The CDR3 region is CASSPPDRPKNIQYF. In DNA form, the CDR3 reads TGTGCCAGCAGTCCCCCGGACAGGCCGAAAAACATTCAGTACTTC.

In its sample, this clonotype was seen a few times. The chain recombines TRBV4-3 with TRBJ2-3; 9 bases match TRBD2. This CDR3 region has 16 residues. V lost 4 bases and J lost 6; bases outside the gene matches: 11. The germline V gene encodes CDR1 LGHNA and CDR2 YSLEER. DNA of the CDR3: TGCGCCAGCAGCCGGTCGGGACTAGCCTCAACCGATACGCAGTATTTT. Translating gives CASSRSGLASTDTQYF.

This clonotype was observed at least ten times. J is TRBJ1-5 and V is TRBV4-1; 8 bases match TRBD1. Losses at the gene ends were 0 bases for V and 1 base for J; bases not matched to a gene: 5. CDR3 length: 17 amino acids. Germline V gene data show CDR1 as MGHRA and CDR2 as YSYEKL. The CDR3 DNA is TGCGCCAGCAGCCAAGACTGGACAGGGAGGAGCAATCAGCCCCAGCATTTT. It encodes CASSQDWTGRSNQPQHF.

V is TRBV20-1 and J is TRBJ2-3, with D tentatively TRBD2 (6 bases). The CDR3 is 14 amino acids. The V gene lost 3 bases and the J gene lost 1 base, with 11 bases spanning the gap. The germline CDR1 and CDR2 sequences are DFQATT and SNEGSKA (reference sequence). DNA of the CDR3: TGCAGTGCTAGTTGGGCTAGCGGCACAGATACGCAGTATTTT. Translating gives CSASWASGTDTQYF.

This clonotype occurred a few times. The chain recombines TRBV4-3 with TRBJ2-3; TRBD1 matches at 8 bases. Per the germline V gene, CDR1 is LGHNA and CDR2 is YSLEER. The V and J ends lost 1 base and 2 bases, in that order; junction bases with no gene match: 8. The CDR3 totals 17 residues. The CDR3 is CASSQGVTGASTDTQYF. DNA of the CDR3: TGCGCCAGCAGCCAAGGGGTGACAGGGGCCTCCACAGATACGCAGTATTTT.

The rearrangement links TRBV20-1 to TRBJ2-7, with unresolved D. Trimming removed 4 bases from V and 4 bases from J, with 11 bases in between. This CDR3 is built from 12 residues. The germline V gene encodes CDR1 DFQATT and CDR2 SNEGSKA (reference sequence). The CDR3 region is CSANPGSYEQYF. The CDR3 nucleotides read TGCAGTGCTAACCCAGGATCGTACGAGCAGTACTTC.

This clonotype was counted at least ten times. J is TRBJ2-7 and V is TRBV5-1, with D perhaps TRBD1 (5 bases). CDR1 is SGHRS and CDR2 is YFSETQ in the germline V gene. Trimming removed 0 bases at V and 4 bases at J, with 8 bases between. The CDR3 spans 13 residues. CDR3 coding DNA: TGCGCCAGCAGCTTGGTTCAGGGATACGAGCAGTACTTC. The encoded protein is CASSLVQGYEQYF.

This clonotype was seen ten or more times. The CDR3 coding sequence is TGTGCCACCACCCCGGGGCCCGATGATTATGGCTACACCTTC. Residues: CATTPGPDDYGYTF. The chain recombines TRBV15 with TRBJ1-2, with D perhaps matching TRBD1 (5 bases). Trimming removed 7 bases at V and 5 bases at J, with 17 bases between. This CDR3 spans 14 amino acids. Germline CDR1 reads LNHNV; CDR2 reads YYDKDF (reference sequence). Together with reference TRBV15 and TRBJ1-2, the CDR3 gives the full variable domain: DAMVIQNPRYQVTQFGKPVTLSCSQTLNHNVMYWYQQKSSQAPKLLFHYYDKDFNNEADTPDNFQSRRPNTSFCFLDIRSPGLGDTAMYLCATTPGPDDYGYTFGSGTRLTVV.

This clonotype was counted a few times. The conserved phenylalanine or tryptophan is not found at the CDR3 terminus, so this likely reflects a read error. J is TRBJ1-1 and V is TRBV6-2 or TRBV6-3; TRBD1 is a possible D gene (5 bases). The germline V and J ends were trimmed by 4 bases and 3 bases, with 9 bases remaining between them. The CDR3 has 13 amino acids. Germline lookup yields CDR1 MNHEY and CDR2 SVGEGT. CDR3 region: CASSLGRDTEAFV. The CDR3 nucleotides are TGTGCCAGCAGTTTAGGCAGGGACACTGAAGCTTTCGTT.

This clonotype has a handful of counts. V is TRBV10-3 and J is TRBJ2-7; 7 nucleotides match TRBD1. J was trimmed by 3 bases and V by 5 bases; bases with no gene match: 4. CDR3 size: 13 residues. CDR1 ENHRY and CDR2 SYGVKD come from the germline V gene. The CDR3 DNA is TGTGCCATCAGTCCTGACAGGGACTACGAGCAGTACTTC. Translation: CAISPDRDYEQYF.

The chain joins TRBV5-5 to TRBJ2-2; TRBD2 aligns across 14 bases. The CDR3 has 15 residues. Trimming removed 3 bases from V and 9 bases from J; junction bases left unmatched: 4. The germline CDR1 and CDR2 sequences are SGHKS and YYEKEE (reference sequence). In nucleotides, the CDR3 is TGTGCCAGCAGCTCGACTAGCGGGGGGGCCCGGGAGCTGTTTTTT. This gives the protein CASSSTSGGARELFF.

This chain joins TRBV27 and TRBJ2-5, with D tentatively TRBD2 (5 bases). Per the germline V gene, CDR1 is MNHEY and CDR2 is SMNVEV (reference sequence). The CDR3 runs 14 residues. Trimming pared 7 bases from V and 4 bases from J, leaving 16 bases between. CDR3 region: CASKKNLGGETQYF. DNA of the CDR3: TGTGCCAGCAAGAAGAACCTTGGAGGAGAGACCCAGTACTTC.